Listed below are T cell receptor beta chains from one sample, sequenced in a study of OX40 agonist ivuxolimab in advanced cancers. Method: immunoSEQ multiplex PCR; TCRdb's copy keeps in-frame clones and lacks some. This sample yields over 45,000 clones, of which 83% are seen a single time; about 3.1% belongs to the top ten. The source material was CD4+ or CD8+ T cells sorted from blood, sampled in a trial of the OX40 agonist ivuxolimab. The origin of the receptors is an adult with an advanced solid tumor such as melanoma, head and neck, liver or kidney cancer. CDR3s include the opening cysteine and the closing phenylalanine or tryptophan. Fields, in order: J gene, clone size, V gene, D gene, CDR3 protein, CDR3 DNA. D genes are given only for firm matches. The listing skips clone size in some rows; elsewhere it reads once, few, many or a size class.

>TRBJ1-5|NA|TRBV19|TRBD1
CASRKDRASNQPQHF
TGTGCCAGTAGAAAGGACAGGGCCAGCAATCAGCCCCAGCATTTT
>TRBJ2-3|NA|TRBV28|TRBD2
CASSSRGTSGKRSTDTQYF
TGTGCCAGCAGTTCCCGAGGGACTAGCGGGAAGCGGAGCACAGATACGCAGTATTTT
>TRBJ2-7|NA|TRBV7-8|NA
CASSPQSKTGSYEQYF
TGTGCCAGCAGCCCCCAGAGCAAGACAGGCTCCTACGAGCAGTACTTC
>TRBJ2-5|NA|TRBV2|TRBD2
CASSGEGHQETQYF
TGTGCCAGCAGTGGGGAGGGGCACCAAGAGACCCAGTACTTC
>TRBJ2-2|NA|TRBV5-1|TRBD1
CASRTRDSLNTGELFF
TGCGCCAGCAGAACCCGGGACAGCTTGAACACCGGGGAGCTGTTTTTT
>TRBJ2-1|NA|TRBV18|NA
CASSPRGDSYNEQFF
TGTGCCAGCTCACCAAGGGGAGATTCCTACAATGAGCAGTTCTTC
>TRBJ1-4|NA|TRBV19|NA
CASSRSSRATNEKLFF
TGTGCCAGTAGTCGCTCATCCCGAGCAACTAATGAAAAACTGTTTTTT
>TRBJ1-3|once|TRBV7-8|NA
CASRAREGGSNTIYF
TGTGCCAGCAGGGCTAGAGAGGGAGGCTCAAACACCATATATTTT
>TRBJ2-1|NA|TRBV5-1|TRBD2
CASSLLAGGYNEQFF
TGCGCCAGCAGCTTACTAGCGGGGGGGTACAATGAGCAGTTCTTC
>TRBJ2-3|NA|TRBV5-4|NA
CASSLQARATDTQYF
TGTGCCAGCAGCCTGCAGGCTAGGGCAACAGATACGCAGTATTTT
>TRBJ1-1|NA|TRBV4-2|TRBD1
CASSKGQPPTEAFF
TGTGCCAGCAGCAAGGGACAGCCTCCGACTGAAGCTTTCTTT
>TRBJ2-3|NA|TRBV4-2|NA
CASSQDERLSSTDTQYF
TGTGCCAGCAGCCAAGATGAGCGACTCAGTAGCACAGATACGCAGTATTTT
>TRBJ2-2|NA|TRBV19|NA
CASSQGRRTGELFF
TGTGCCAGTAGTCAGGGCAGGCGGACCGGGGAGCTGTTTTTT
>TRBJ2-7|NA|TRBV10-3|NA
CAITPDSLSYEQYF
TGTGCCATCACTCCGGACAGCCTATCCTACGAGCAGTACTTC
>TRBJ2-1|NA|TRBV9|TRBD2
CASSVTGTSGGNNEQFF
TGTGCCAGCAGCGTGACCGGGACTAGCGGGGGTAACAATGAGCAGTTCTTC
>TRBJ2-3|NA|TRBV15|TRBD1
CATSRPYGTGVPDTQYF
TGTGCCACCAGCAGACCATACGGGACAGGGGTTCCAGATACGCAGTATTTT
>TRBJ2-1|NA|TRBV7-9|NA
CASSFPADRYNEQFF
TGTGCCAGCAGCTTCCCCGCGGACAGATACAATGAGCAGTTCTTC
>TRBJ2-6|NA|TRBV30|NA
CAWREVSGANVLTF
TGTGCCTGGAGGGAGGTCTCTGGGGCCAACGTCCTGACTTTC
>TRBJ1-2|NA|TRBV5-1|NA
CASSPGIDYGYTF
TGCGCCAGCAGCCCGGGGATAGACTATGGCTACACCTTC
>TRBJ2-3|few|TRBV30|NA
CAWSVRQGYTQYF
TGTGCCTGGAGTGTACGTCAGGGGTATACGCAGTATTTT
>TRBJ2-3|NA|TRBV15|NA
CATSRGLDQDTQYF
TGTGCCACCAGCAGAGGTCTAGACCAAGATACGCAGTATTTT
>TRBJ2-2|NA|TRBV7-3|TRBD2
CASSFQTSPAGELFF
TGTGCCAGCAGCTTCCAGACTAGCCCGGCCGGGGAGCTGTTTTTT
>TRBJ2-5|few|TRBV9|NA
CASSPLRGTETQYF
TGTGCCAGCAGCCCCCTGAGGGGTACAGAGACCCAGTACTTC
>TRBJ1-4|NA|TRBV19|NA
CASSPLPATNEKLFF
TGTGCCAGTAGTCCGCTCCCAGCAACTAATGAAAAACTGTTTTTT
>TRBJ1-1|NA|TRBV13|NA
CASSLVTANSMNTEAFF
TGTGCCAGCAGCTTAGTGACAGCCAATTCTATGAACACTGAAGCTTTCTTT
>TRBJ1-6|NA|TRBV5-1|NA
CASSSTTGTNSPLHF
TGCGCCAGCAGCTCGACGACAGGTACAAATTCACCCCTCCACTTT
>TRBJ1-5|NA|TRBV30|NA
CAWSAERDQPQHF
TGTGCCTGGAGTGCGGAGCGGGATCAGCCCCAGCATTTT
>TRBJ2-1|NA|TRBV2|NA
CASRPRLVVGGMGRYNEQFF
TGTGCCAGCAGACCCCGCTTGGTAGTAGGGGGGATGGGTCGATACAATGAGCAGTTCTTC
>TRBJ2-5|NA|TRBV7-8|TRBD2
CASSLVPAGGGRETQYF
TGTGCCAGCAGCTTAGTTCCAGCGGGAGGTGGTAGAGAGACCCAGTACTTC
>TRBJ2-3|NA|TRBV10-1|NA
CASSESVRSTDTQYF
TGCGCCAGCAGTGAGTCGGTGCGGAGCACAGATACGCAGTATTTT
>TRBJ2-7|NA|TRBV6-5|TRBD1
CASSRDSYEQYF
TGTGCCAGCAGTCGGGACAGCTACGAGCAGTACTTC
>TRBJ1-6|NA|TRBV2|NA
CASRENPETGEVHF
TGTGCCAGCAGGGAAAACCCCGAGACAGGTGAGGTCCACTTT
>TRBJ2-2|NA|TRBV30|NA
CAWKTGTNTGELFF
TGTGCCTGGAAGACGGGGACCAACACCGGGGAGCTGTTTTTT
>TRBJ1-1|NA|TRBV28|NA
CASSSIRTEAFF
TGTGCCAGCAGCTCAATACGAACTGAAGCTTTCTTT
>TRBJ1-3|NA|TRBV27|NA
CASTGLGAGNTIYF
TGTGCCAGCACGGGTCTCGGGGCTGGAAACACCATATATTTT
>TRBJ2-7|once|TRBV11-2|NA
CASTSASYEQYF
TGTGCCAGCACCAGCGCATCCTACGAGCAGTACTTC
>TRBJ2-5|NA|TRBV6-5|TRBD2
CASTAAAGEETQYF
TGTGCCAGCACCGCGGCGGCGGGAGAAGAGACCCAGTACTTC
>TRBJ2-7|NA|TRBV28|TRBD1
CASIRGQGSYEQYF
TGTGCCAGCATCCGGGGACAGGGGTCCTACGAGCAGTACTTC
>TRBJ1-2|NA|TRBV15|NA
CATSKKGTLANYGYTF
TGTGCCACCAGCAAAAAAGGGACCCTAGCTAACTATGGCTACACCTTC
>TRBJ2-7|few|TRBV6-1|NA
CASARSEYYEQYF
TGTGCCAGCGCGAGGAGTGAATACTACGAGCAGTACTTC
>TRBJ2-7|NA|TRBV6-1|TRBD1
CASSEFGTGRGYEQYF
TGTGCCAGCAGTGAATTTGGGACAGGGCGGGGATACGAGCAGTACTTC
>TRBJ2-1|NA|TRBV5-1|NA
CASSLVVRDHNEQFF
TGCGCCAGCAGCTTGGTGGTCAGGGATCATAATGAGCAGTTCTTC